This passage covers 2 T cell receptor beta chains from one sample sequenced in a study of blood T cell repertoires in COVID-19. This table comes from immunoSEQ multiplex PCR, and its TCRdb copy is limited to in-frame clones, with some not included. This sample yields fewer than 250,000 clones, of which approximately 85% are seen a single time; about 6% belongs to the top ten. Sequences were obtained from peripheral blood. All receptors derive from an elderly woman with COVID-19, enrolled during active disease.

This chain uses TRBV28 with TRBJ1-2; D is perhaps TRBD1 (6 bases). The CDR3 consists of 14 residues. Per the germline V gene, CDR1 is MDHEN and CDR2 is SYDVKM. Trimming left V 5 bases short and J 3 bases short, with 13 bases between. CDR3 sequence reads: CASSTQGIYYGYTF. The CDR3 DNA reads TGTGCCAGCAGTACACAGGGAATATACTATGGCTACACCTTC.

This chain links TRBV28 with TRBJ1-2; D not resolved. Germline V CDR1 and CDR2: MDHEN, SYDVKM. V was shortened by 8 bases and J by 5 bases, with 9 bases between the two germline ends. The length of the CDR3 is 11 residues. The CDR3 nucleotides are TGTGCCAGCCTCACAAATTATGGCTACACCTTC. Encoded protein: CASLTNYGYTF.